These T cell receptor beta chains were read from a single sample in a study of long-term antiretroviral therapy in people with HIV. Repertoires were generated with immunoSEQ multiplex PCR, while TCRdb's copy carries only in-frame clones and drops some. The table shows some 16,000 clones, with more than 60% occurring only once. The sequencing used unsorted PBMCs, collected 2.1 years after starting antiretroviral therapy. The receptor source for this set is a man aged 35 to 55 with HIV. CDR3s include the opening cysteine and the closing phenylalanine or tryptophan. Each record gives: clone size, V gene, J gene, D gene, CDR3 protein, CDR3 DNA. The D gene is left open where the match is weak. Clone size, where shown, is once, few, many, or a class for clones that have expanded.

few	TRBV4-1	TRBJ1-1	NA	CASSPTTMNTEAFF	TGCGCCAGCAGCCCGACAACTATGAACACTGAAGCTTTCTTT
few	TRBV19	TRBJ1-1	TRBD1	CASSKRQGATSEAFF	TGTGCCAGTAGTAAAAGACAGGGGGCGACTTCTGAAGCTTTCTTT
NA	TRBV6-5	TRBJ2-1	NA	CASSYSGGDSYNEQFF	TGTGCCAGCAGTTACTCGGGGGGAGACTCCTACAATGAGCAGTTCTTC
NA	TRBV4-1	TRBJ2-1	TRBD2	CASSLRQGSGGAYNEQFF	TGCGCCAGCAGCCTTCGCCAGGGTAGCGGGGGGGCCTACAATGAGCAGTTCTTC
NA	TRBV6-1	TRBJ2-3	TRBD2	CATGGRGETDTQYF	TGTGCCACGGGTGGGCGGGGGGAAACAGATACGCAGTATTTT
NA	TRBV29-1	TRBJ2-7	NA	CSVEDQVEYEQYF	TGCAGCGTTGAAGATCAGGTAGAATACGAGCAGTACTTC
NA	TRBV12-5	TRBJ1-1	TRBD1	CASGLVKGQGRTEAFF	TGTGCTAGTGGTTTGGTAAAGGGACAGGGGAGAACTGAAGCTTTCTTT
few	TRBV19	TRBJ1-2	NA	CASSFLMGYGYTF	TGTGCCAGTAGTTTCTTAATGGGCTATGGCTACACCTTC
few	TRBV27	TRBJ1-2	NA	CASSFLQPFRDGYTF	TGTGCCAGCAGTTTCCTCCAGCCTTTCAGGGATGGCTACACCTTC
once	TRBV2	TRBJ2-7	NA	CASSPGIYEQYF	TGTGCCAGCAGTCCCGGGATCTACGAGCAGTACTTC
NA	TRBV5-1	TRBJ2-7	NA	CASSLTDYEQYF	TGCGCCAGCAGCCTGACTGACTACGAGCAGTACTTC
NA	TRBV9	TRBJ2-2	NA	CASSVGGTGELFF	TGTGCCAGCAGCGTAGGAGGGACCGGGGAGCTGTTTTTT
NA	TRBV19	TRBJ2-7	NA	CASSIGEGASYEQYF	TGTGCCAGTAGTATAGGGGAAGGAGCCTCCTACGAGCAGTACTTC
NA	TRBV27	TRBJ1-5	NA	CASSPSGGNSNQPQHF	TGTGCCAGCAGCCCCTCGGGGGGAAATAGCAATCAGCCCCAGCATTTT
NA	TRBV18	TRBJ1-1	NA	CASSPPRAREGTEAFF	TGTGCCAGCTCACCACCAAGGGCCAGGGAAGGGACTGAAGCTTTCTTT
NA	TRBV4-1	TRBJ1-1	NA	CASSQDDPRAAGNTEAFF	TGCGCCAGCAGCCAAGATGACCCACGAGCAGCGGGGAACACTGAAGCTTTCTTT
NA	TRBV7-2	TRBJ1-1	TRBD1	CASSWEDREAFF	TGTGCCAGCAGCTGGGAGGACAGGGAAGCTTTCTTT
NA	TRBV4-1	TRBJ2-7	NA	CASSQGPGYEQYF	TGCGCCAGCAGCCAAGGACCGGGGTACGAGCAGTACTTC
NA	TRBV11-2	TRBJ2-4	TRBD2	CASSILAGGNGNIQYF	TGTGCCAGCAGCATACTAGCGGGGGGCAACGGAAACATTCAGTACTTC
NA	TRBV19	TRBJ1-1	NA	CASSPRPGPAGNTEAFF	TGTGCCAGTAGTCCCCGTCCGGGGCCCGCTGGGAACACTGAAGCTTTCTTT
NA	TRBV19	TRBJ1-4	NA	CASSLRSGGNEKLFF	TGTGCCAGTAGCCTCCGCAGTGGGGGAAATGAAAAACTGTTTTTT
few	TRBV4-1	TRBJ2-7	NA	CASSQVAGALSYEQYF	TGCGCCAGCAGCCAAGTCGCGGGGGCCCTCTCCTACGAGCAGTACTTC
NA	TRBV6-5	TRBJ2-7	TRBD1	CASSSGQGAYEQYF	TGTGCCAGCAGTTCCGGACAGGGGGCCTACGAGCAGTACTTC
NA	TRBV9	TRBJ2-3	TRBD2	CASSVMSGGVYTQYF	TGTGCCAGCAGCGTAATGAGCGGGGGGGTGTATACGCAGTATTTT
NA	TRBV5-1	TRBJ1-1	NA	CASSLGGEAFF	TGCGCCAGCAGCTTGGGCGGTGAAGCTTTCTTT
NA	TRBV18	TRBJ2-2	NA	CASSPLETNTGELFF	TGTGCCAGCTCACCACTCGAGACGAACACCGGGGAGCTGTTTTTT
NA	TRBV19	TRBJ2-1	NA	CASSKDGYNEQFF	TGTGCCAGTAGTAAGGACGGTTACAATGAGCAGTTCTTC
NA	TRBV5-4	TRBJ1-1	NA	CASSPRGGNTEAFF	TGTGCCAGCAGCCCTCGAGGCGGAAACACTGAAGCTTTCTTT